The clone carrying this T cell receptor (beta chain) was observed many times. The antigen remains undetermined. This clone may be a read error of a much larger clone one base away. The data stem from a study of neurological immune-mediated disorders. It was by 5'RACE with 10-nucleotide random UMIs that the cDNA was made. Each CDR3 protein is one row after TCRdb ran MiXCR on the 5' RACE reads. This table holds tens of thousands of distinct CDR3 sequences, about 3.3% found once. Study results and limitations: No clinical or MRI feature was associated with the multiple sclerosis repertoire cluster. One related-CDR3 cluster, found by phylogenetic grouping, held repertoires of 18 of 34 multiple sclerosis patients and is a possible signature. Private repertoires in all groups were suggested, as expanded clones shared no CDR3 amino acid sequences across subjects.

Time point denoted: longitudinal time-point 1 (baseline). Material for sequencing was PBMCs. The receptor's source is a woman aged 60 to 75 with multiple sclerosis.

DNA of the CDR3: TGTGACAGCAGTTTAGTTCCCTACGAGCAGTACTTC. It specifies CDSSLVPYEQYF. The rearrangement links TRBV12-3 or TRBV12-4 to TRBJ2-7; D is ambiguous. The CDR3 totals 12 residues.